The 5 T cell receptor beta chains below all came from one sample that was sequenced in a study of shared clonotypes between healthy human individuals. Assay: immunoSEQ multiplex PCR; the TCRdb copy retains only in-frame clones and omits some. Among 2 million to 2.5 million clones listed, more than 90% were seen once. The sequenced sample consisted of naive CD4+ T cells sorted from blood. The sample's subset: CD45RA+ positively selected. Receptors were obtained from a man aged 18 to 29 in good health.

The V gene is TRBV27, the J gene TRBJ2-3; 9 bases line up with TRBD1. Germline-derived CDR1 and CDR2 are MNHEY and SMNVEV (reference sequence). V was clipped by 5 bases and J by 7 bases; unmatched bases: 16. The CDR3 runs to 17 residues. The CDR3 is CASSRPLTGGLVNTQYF. DNA of the CDR3: TGTGCCAGCAGTCGTCCTCTGACAGGGGGACTTGTAAATACGCAGTATTTT.

The chain links TRBV7-9 to TRBJ1-5; possibly TRBD1 for D (6 bases). The CDR3 consists of 18 residues. CDR1 SEHNR and CDR2 FQNEAQ come from the germline V gene (reference sequence). The V end was cut by 4 bases, the J end by 0 bases, with 19 bases between. DNA of the CDR3: TGTGCCAGCAGCTACACGGGGTGGACAGACATTAGCAATCAGCCCCAGCATTTT. Encoded protein: CASSYTGWTDISNQPQHF. Using reference TRBV7-9 and TRBJ1-5 for the parts outside the CDR3, the full variable domain is DTGVSQNPRHKITKRGQNVTFRCDPISEHNRLYWYRQTLGQGPEFLTYFQNEAQLEKSRLLSDRFSAERPKGSFSTLEIQRTEQGDSAMYLCASSYTGWTDISNQPQHFGDGTRLSIL.

The CDR3 reads CASSLRGGTQETQYF. CDR3 nucleotides: TGCGCCAGCAGCCTTCGGGGGGGCACCCAAGAGACCCAGTACTTC. This rearrangement joins TRBV4-1 to TRBJ2-5; TRBD2 matches at 8 bases. Per the germline V gene, CDR1 is MGHRA and CDR2 is YSYEKL. J lost 1 base, V lost 4 bases, and 5 bases had no gene match. The CDR3 length is 15 residues.

The genes are TRBV6-5 and TRBJ2-5; D is unresolved. Trimming left V 5 bases short and J 1 base short, with 8 bases between. Germline values: CDR1 MNHEY, CDR2 SVGAGI. This CDR3 contains 13 residues. This chain's CDR3 is CASSQRLQETQYF. In DNA form, the CDR3 reads TGTGCCAGCAGTCAGAGACTCCAAGAGACCCAGTACTTC.

The chain carries TRBV27 and TRBJ1-6, with D maybe TRBD1 (6 bases). The germline V and J ends were trimmed by 2 bases and 8 bases, with 13 bases remaining between them. This CDR3 region has 15 residues. CDR1 and CDR2 from the germline V gene are MNHEY and SMNVEV (reference sequence). The CDR3 is CASSLPGQRYSPLHF. Written as DNA, the CDR3 is TGTGCCAGCAGTTTACCCGGACAGCGATATTCACCCCTCCACTTT.